Shown below are 10 T cell receptor beta chains from a single sample sequenced in a study of T cells expressing NK-cell markers. TCRdb reprocessed the 5' RACE reads and stores each CDR3 protein as one record, lacking DNA. Listed are 550,000 to 600,000 distinct CDR3 sequences; approximately 3.6% falls within the top ten. What was sequenced was blood T cells: a sorted CD56 or NKG2C T cell subset, CD4+ or CD8+ T cells, or bulk PBMC T cells (not recorded which). Receptors originate from a man younger than 35 in good health.

V and J are TRBV29-1 and TRBJ2-1; TCRdb selects TRBD2, and the lack of DNA leaves this call unchecked. CDR3 size: 15 residues. In germline, CDR1 is SQVTM, CDR2 ANQGSEA. The CDR3 loop is CSLLTSGDAGGEQFF.

The CDR3 protein is CASSPPDGRETEAFF. The chain recombines TRBV12-3 or TRBV12-4 with TRBJ1-1. The CDR3 consists of 15 residues.

The chain combines TRBV12-3 or TRBV12-4 with TRBJ1-5. The CDR3 loop spans 15 amino acids. CDR3 amino acids: CASSLWEKGNQPQHF.

The rearrangement links TRBV6-5 to TRBJ2-7; no DNA is available, so the TRBD2 call from TCRdb remains unchecked. Germline values: CDR1 MNHEY, CDR2 SVGAGI. CDR3 length: 14 amino acids. CDR3 sequence reads: CASRPRLANYEQYF.

The V and J genes are TRBV7-2 and TRBJ2-3; TCRdb selects TRBD1, and the lack of DNA leaves this call unchecked. The CDR3 has 15 residues. CDR1 and CDR2 (germline): SGHTA, FQGNSA. The CDR3: CASRPGGSGGDTQYF.

V is TRBV4-1 and J is TRBJ2-7; TCRdb indicates TRBD2, and absent DNA this call remains unverified. CDR3 size: 15 residues. Germline CDR1 is MGHRA and CDR2 is YSYEKL. This CDR3 reads CASSQTRVSSYEQYF.

The genes are TRBV7-2 and TRBJ1-5. The CDR3 runs to 13 residues. Germline V lookup: CDR1 SGHTA, CDR2 FQGNSA. The CDR3 sequence: CASSPQVAQPQHF.

This rearrangement joins TRBV11-3 to TRBJ2-3; there is no DNA to check the TCRdb D call of TRBD2. Germline V gives CDR1 SGHNT, CDR2 YENEEA. The CDR3 sequence is 17 residues long. CDR3 sequence reads: CASSWAGVRAPTDTQYF. Combining the CDR3 with reference TRBV11-3 and TRBJ2-3 gives the whole variable domain EAGVVQSPRYKIIEKKQPVAFWCNPISGHNTLYWYLQNLGQGPELLIRYENEEAVDDSQLPKDRFSAERLKGVDSTLKIQPAELGDSAVYLCASSWAGVRAPTDTQYFGPGTRLTVL.

The V gene is TRBV4-1, the J gene TRBJ2-3. Germline CDR1 and CDR2: MGHRA and YSYEKL. This CDR3 is 18 amino acids long. CDR3 protein: CASSQDLLRRRATDTQYF.

V gene TRBV6-4 combines with J gene TRBJ2-1. This CDR3 contains 12 residues. CDR1 is MRHNA and CDR2 is SNTAGT in the germline V gene. The CDR3 is CASSDRMHEQFF.